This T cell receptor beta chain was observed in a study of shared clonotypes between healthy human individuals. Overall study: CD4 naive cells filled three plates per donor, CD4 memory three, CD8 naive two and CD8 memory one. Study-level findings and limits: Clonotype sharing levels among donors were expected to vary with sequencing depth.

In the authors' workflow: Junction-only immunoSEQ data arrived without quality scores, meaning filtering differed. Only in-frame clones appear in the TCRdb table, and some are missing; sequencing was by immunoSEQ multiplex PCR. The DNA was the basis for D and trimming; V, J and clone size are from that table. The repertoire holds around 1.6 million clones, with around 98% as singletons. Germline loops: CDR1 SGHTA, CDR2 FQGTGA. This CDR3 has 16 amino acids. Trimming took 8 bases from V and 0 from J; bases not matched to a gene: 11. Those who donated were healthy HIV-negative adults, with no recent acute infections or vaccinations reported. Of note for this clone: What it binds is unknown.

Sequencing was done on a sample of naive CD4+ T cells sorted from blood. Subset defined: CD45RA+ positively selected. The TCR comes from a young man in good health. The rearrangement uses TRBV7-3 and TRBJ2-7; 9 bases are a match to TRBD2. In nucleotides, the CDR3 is TGTGCCAGCGGTGGGGCAAGCGGGAGGAGCTCCTACGAGCAGTACTTC. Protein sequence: CASGGASGRSSYEQYF. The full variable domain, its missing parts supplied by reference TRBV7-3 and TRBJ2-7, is GAGVSQTPSNKVTEKGKYVELRCDPISGHTALYWYRQSLGQGPEFLIYFQGTGAADDSGLPNDRFFAVRPEGSVSTLKIQRTERGDSAVYLCASGGASGRSSYEQYFGPGTRLTVT.